This is a list of T cell receptor beta chains from one sample in a study of identical twins. TCRdb used MiXCR to reprocess the 5' RACE reads, holding one entry per CDR3 protein. The sample comprises around 680,000 distinct CDR3 sequences, over 8.5% of which are singletons, and approximately 0.89% rests with the top ten. In addition, the sample was reused for a study of yellow fever vaccine responses in identical twins.

The sample was PBMCs. All receptors derive from a woman younger than 35 in good health. Both conserved end residues are part of each CDR3. D genes are given only for firm matches. Size values are once, few and many counts, or a class for expanded clones, and some rows have none.

>TRBJ2-3|NA|TRBV3-1|NA
CASSQGGDTQYF
TGTGCCAGCAGCCAAGGGGGAGATACGCAGTATTTT
>TRBJ1-2|NA|TRBV20-1|NA
CSLSGAGGYTF
TGCAGCCTCTCCGGAGCGGGCGGCTACACCTTC
>TRBJ1-5|few|TRBV12-3/TRBV12-4|NA
CASSQGHVNQPQHF
TGTGCCAGCAGCCAGGGACATGTCAATCAGCCCCAGCATTTT
>TRBJ2-7|many|TRBV20-1|NA
CSASRISYEQYF
TGCAGTGCTAGCAGGATCTCCTACGAGCAGTACTTC
>TRBJ2-7|NA|TRBV11-2|NA
CASSRGASVSYEQYF
TGTGCCAGCAGCCGGGGGGCTAGCGTCTCCTACGAGCAGTACTTC
>TRBJ1-5|few|TRBV7-9|TRBD1
CASSLGDRSYQPQHF
TGTGCCAGCAGCCTAGGGGACAGGTCCTATCAGCCCCAGCATTTT
>TRBJ2-7|few|TRBV27|TRBD1
CASSLQGVDEQYF
TGTGCCAGCAGCTTACAGGGGGTTGACGAGCAGTACTTC
>TRBJ2-5|few|TRBV9|NA
CASSENRQEYQETQYF
TGTGCCAGCAGCGAGAATAGGCAGGAATACCAAGAGACCCAGTACTTC
>TRBJ2-3|NA|TRBV3-1|NA
CASSLRVHIGGTQYF
TGTGCCAGCAGCCTTAGGGTCCATATAGGGGGTACGCAGTATTTT
>TRBJ2-7|few|TRBV5-1|NA
CASSLELGRASYEQYF
TGCGCCAGCAGCTTGGAATTGGGCAGGGCCTCCTACGAGCAGTACTTC
>TRBJ1-4|many|TRBV12-3/TRBV12-4|NA
CASSLGRANEKLFF
TGTGCCAGCAGTCTCGGGAGGGCTAATGAAAAACTGTTTTTT
>TRBJ2-2|many|TRBV5-6|NA
CASSSQGSELFF
TGTGCCAGCAGCTCCCAGGGGAGTGAGCTGTTTTTT
>TRBJ2-7|few|TRBV4-1|NA
CASTQDPGSGYEQYF
TGCGCCAGCACCCAAGATCCAGGTTCCGGGTACGAGCAGTACTTC
>TRBJ1-2|many|TRBV7-6|NA
CASSPWTAPLYGYTF
TGTGCCAGCAGCCCGTGGACAGCTCCCCTCTATGGCTACACCTTC
>TRBJ2-1|NA|TRBV10-3|TRBD1
CAIGTVDNEQFF
TGTGCCATTGGGACAGTTGACAATGAGCAGTTCTTC
>TRBJ2-1|few|TRBV7-2|TRBD2
CASSLAPGLGFGNEQFF
TGTGCCAGCAGCTTAGCCCCCGGACTAGGATTCGGCAATGAGCAGTTCTTC
>TRBJ1-1|NA|TRBV3-1|TRBD1
CASSPDRERAFF
TGTGCCAGCAGCCCCGACAGGGAACGAGCTTTCTTT
>TRBJ1-6|NA|TRBV7-6|NA
CASSLRTRGNGYNSPLHF
TGTGCCAGCAGCTTACGTACTAGGGGAAACGGCTATAATTCACCCCTCCACTTT
>TRBJ2-3|NA|TRBV7-9|NA
CASSLHQGGSTDTQYF
TGTGCCAGCAGCCTCCATCAGGGGGGGTCGACAGATACGCAGTATTTT
>TRBJ2-7|many|TRBV7-9|NA
CASSLVNREYEQYF
TGTGCCAGCAGCTTAGTAAACAGGGAATACGAGCAGTACTTC
>TRBJ2-2|NA|TRBV27|TRBD2
CASSYSGKGTGELFF
TGTGCCAGCAGTTATAGCGGGAAGGGGACCGGGGAGCTGTTTTTT
>TRBJ1-2|few|TRBV5-1|TRBD1
CASSRWDRNYGYTF
TGCGCCAGCAGCCGGTGGGACAGGAACTATGGCTACACCTTC
>TRBJ2-1|few|TRBV3-1|NA
CASSQDRQESREQFF
TGTGCCAGCAGCCAAGATCGGCAGGAATCGAGGGAGCAGTTCTTC
>TRBJ2-7|many|TRBV27|NA
CASKTQTLEQYF
TGTGCCAGCAAGACCCAGACCCTCGAGCAGTACTTC
>TRBJ2-7|NA|TRBV12-3/TRBV12-4|NA
CASSSRVYPPEQYF
TGTGCCAGCAGTTCCAGGGTCTATCCGCCAGAGCAGTACTTC
>TRBJ2-1|few|TRBV12-3/TRBV12-4|TRBD2
CASSRPRLADTYNEQFF
TGTGCCAGCAGTAGACCTCGACTAGCTGACACCTACAATGAGCAGTTCTTC
>TRBJ2-2|few|TRBV5-1|NA
CASSSLTAGELFF
TGCGCCAGCAGCTCCCTGACGGCCGGGGAGCTGTTTTTT